Listed below are T cell receptor beta chains from one sample, sequenced in a study of T cells in Graves' hyperthyroidism and ophthalmopathy. MiXCR, applied by TCRdb to the multiplex PCR reads, yields one record per CDR3 protein. The sample consists of 730,000 or so distinct CDR3 sequences, approximately 19% of them appearing once. Source material: blood. The receptors were sampled from a woman aged 50 to 65 with Graves' hyperthyroidism that later progressed to Graves' ophthalmopathy. Both conserved end residues are part of each CDR3. The order of the fields is D gene, V gene, J gene, CDR3 protein. The D gene is left open where the match is weak.

TRBD1	TRBV27	TRBJ1-1	CASSRRQGRWAEAFF
-	TRBV3-1	TRBJ1-3	CASSQDLVNTIYF
-	TRBV10-3	TRBJ2-7	CAISDTGRPAYEQYF
TRBD1	TRBV10-1	TRBJ2-1	CASSEGDGQGAYNEQFF
-	TRBV6-1	TRBJ1-2	CASSADSIGYGYTF
-	TRBV3-1	TRBJ1-5	CASSLRNQPQHF
-	TRBV5-1	TRBJ1-6	CASSLREGDSPLHF
TRBD1	TRBV27	TRBJ2-7	CASSDRDRVYEQYF
-	TRBV6-1	TRBJ2-1	CASKARSYNEQFF
-	TRBV5-6	TRBJ2-1	CASSLGVWNEQFF
TRBD1	TRBV7-9	TRBJ2-3	CASSSTLPGTGGEDTQYF
-	TRBV6-1	TRBJ2-2	CASRPLQDPGELFF
TRBD1	TRBV18	TRBJ1-2	CASSPTGQSNYGYTF
TRBD1	TRBV18	TRBJ1-2	CASSPSGQFYGYTF
-	TRBV7-9	TRBJ1-1	CASSPNQPTEAFF
-	TRBV6-1	TRBJ2-7	CASSPAGHSPYEQYF
-	TRBV5-1	TRBJ2-7	CASSLLIGDGSYEQYF
TRBD1	TRBV29-1	TRBJ1-1	CSVEREGAKNTEAFF
TRBD1	TRBV18	TRBJ2-1	CASSLEGTGNEQFF
TRBD2	TRBV6-1	TRBJ2-1	CASSETSGALDEQFF
-	TRBV19	TRBJ1-2	CASSIDLAGHERGYTF
TRBD2	TRBV30	TRBJ2-1	CAWTVLGLAGGQSYNEQFF
-	TRBV30	TRBJ1-2	CAWNQGREGSNYGYTF
-	TRBV6-2/TRBV6-3	TRBJ1-3	CASWVHSGNTIYF
TRBD1	TRBV20-1	TRBJ1-5	CSAREAPGQGEPYSNQPQHF
-	TRBV7-9	TRBJ2-5	CASSTNLRDFQETQYF